This TCR beta chain was retrieved from a study of shared clonotypes between healthy human individuals. The wider study: For every donor, three CD4 naive, three CD4 memory, two CD8 naive and one CD8 memory plates were used.

Losses at the gene ends were 4 bases for V and 3 bases for J; bases not matched to a gene: 5. This CDR3 comprises 15 residues. Germline V gives CDR1 SQVTM, CDR2 ANQGSEA. Genomic DNA from each subset was divided evenly over several immunoSEQ plates. Some clones are missing from TCRdb's copy, which holds only in-frame ones; the method was immunoSEQ multiplex PCR. Of more than 400,000 clones in the sample, 95% to 97% were seen once. J is TRBJ2-3 and V is TRBV29-1; 12 positions match TRBD1. The receptor was derived from a woman in her twenties or thirties in good health. Specimen: naive CD4+ T cells sorted from blood. The subset is: CD45RA+ positively selected. The CDR3 here is CSVGDRGRETDTQYF. CDR3 DNA sequence: TGCAGCGTTGGGGACAGGGGGCGAGAGACAGATACGCAGTATTTT.